What follows are 28 T cell receptor beta chains derived from one specimen sequenced in a study of cytotoxic CD8 clonotypes in ibrutinib-treated CLL. Profiling relied on immunoSEQ multiplex PCR, and the TCRdb table lists in-frame clones only, not all of them. The data hold around 20,000 clones, with roughly 80% observed a single time. This specimen was PBMCs, taken before ibrutinib treatment. The origin of the receptors is a human donor with chronic lymphocytic leukemia.

The chain employs TRBV7-9 and TRBJ2-7, with 7 bases matching TRBD1. The V gene's germline CDR1 is SEHNR and CDR2 FQNEAQ (reference sequence). This CDR3 comprises 14 residues. With 5 bases clipped from V and 0 bases from J, the junction kept 4 bases outside the gene matches. The CDR3 DNA is TGTGCCAGCAGCCAAGGGACAGCCTCCTACGAGCAGTACTTC. It yields the protein CASSQGTASYEQYF.

The chain combines TRBV6-5 with TRBJ2-5; tentative D call: TRBD2 (6 bases). Trimming took off 0 bases at V and 7 bases at J, with 9 bases between the two ends. The CDR3 totals 13 residues. The germline V gene has CDR1 MNHEY and CDR2 SVGAGI. The CDR3 reads CASSYSEEGTQYF. As DNA, the CDR3 is TGTGCCAGCAGTTACTCGGAGGAGGGGACCCAGTACTTC.

V gene TRBV9 combines with J gene TRBJ1-4; D is undetermined. The germline V gene has CDR1 SGDLS and CDR2 YYNGEE. V gave up 3 bases and J gave up 4 bases, with 10 bases separating them. The CDR3 consists of 14 residues. The CDR3 sequence is CASSAPGYNEKLFF. CDR3 bases: TGTGCCAGCAGCGCACCGGGCTATAATGAAAAACTGTTTTTT.

The chain combines TRBV7-2 with TRBJ2-5; D perhaps matches TRBD2 (6 bases). The V gene's germline CDR1 is SGHTA and CDR2 FQGNSA. V lost 4 bases to trimming and J lost 5 bases, with 14 bases between them. The CDR3 is 14 amino acids. The chain's CDR3 is CASSSEGMVETQYF. The CDR3 DNA reads as TGTGCCAGCAGCTCGGAGGGTATGGTGGAGACCCAGTACTTC.

This clone was seen a few times. The rearrangement uses TRBV27 and TRBJ2-7; D possibly corresponds to TRBD1 (6 bases). The CDR3 is 14 amino acids. The germline V gene has CDR1 MNHEY and CDR2 SMNVEV (reference sequence). V was pared by 2 bases and J by 1 base, with 9 bases between. The CDR3 DNA reads TGTGCCAGCAGTTTAAGGCAGGGGTCCTACGAGCAGTACTTC. Translation gives CASSLRQGSYEQYF.

V is TRBV30 and J is TRBJ1-1, with D perhaps matching TRBD1 (5 bases). The CDR3 runs to 13 residues. The germline V gene encodes CDR1 GTSNPN and CDR2 SVGIG (reference sequence). Trimming cost V 8 bases and J 3 bases, with 16 bases left between them. The CDR3 region is CAGATGRDTEAFF. In DNA form, the CDR3 reads TGTGCCGGTGCAACAGGTAGAGACACTGAAGCTTTCTTT.

The chain joins TRBV28 to TRBJ1-2; TRBD1 matches 7 bases. The CDR3 has 13 residues. The J segment lost 5 bases and the V segment lost 6 bases, leaving 6 bases of the junction unmatched. Germline V CDR1 and CDR2: MDHEN, SYDVKM. The CDR3 loop reads CASRLGQVYGYTF. CDR3 DNA: TGTGCCAGCAGGTTAGGACAGGTATATGGCTACACCTTC.

The chain has TRBV27 and TRBJ2-2; perhaps TRBD2 as D (6 bases). V was pared by 10 bases and J by 5 bases, with 17 bases between. CDR3 length: 14 amino acids. Germline loops: CDR1 MNHEY, CDR2 SMNVEV (reference sequence). CDR3 sequence: CATKGGARTGELFF. DNA for the CDR3: TGTGCCACCAAAGGAGGGGCACGGACCGGGGAGCTGTTTTTT.

The rearrangement uses TRBV9 and TRBJ2-1; the D gene is possibly TRBD2 (5 bases). The CDR3 has 14 residues. The V end lost 0 bases, the J end lost 9 bases, and 13 bases lay between the germline ends. In germline, CDR1 is SGDLS, CDR2 YYNGEE. In DNA, the CDR3 is TGTGCCAGCAGCGTAGCTACCGGGGTCGCTGAGCAGTTCTTC. This translates into CASSVATGVAEQFF.

The chain is built from TRBV7-3 and TRBJ2-5, with TRBD1 as a possible D gene (6 bases). The CDR3 is 13 residues long. Trimming removed 3 bases from V and 3 bases from J, with 8 bases in between. The V gene's germline CDR1 is SGHTA and CDR2 FQGTGA. CDR3 in DNA: TGTGCCAGCAGCTTCGCAGGGGAAGAGACCCAGTACTTC. Translation: CASSFAGEETQYF.

V and J are TRBV5-5 and TRBJ1-4, with no clear D. Germline assignment: CDR1 SGHKS and CDR2 YYEKEE (reference sequence). This CDR3 comprises 15 residues. V shed 1 base and J shed 4 bases, with 11 bases lying between them. The CDR3 protein is CASSLFGRSNEKLFF. DNA of the CDR3: TGTGCCAGCAGCTTGTTCGGACGGAGTAATGAAAAACTGTTTTTT.

The rearrangement uses TRBV19 and TRBJ2-6, with D unresolved. This CDR3 spans 17 amino acids. Germline lookup yields CDR1 LNHDA and CDR2 SQIVND (reference sequence). V dropped 7 bases and J dropped 6 bases, with 22 bases sitting between them. CDR3 sequence reads: CASKGPLSFATANVLTF. Written as DNA, the CDR3 is TGTGCCAGTAAAGGTCCCCTTAGTTTTGCAACGGCCAACGTCCTGACTTTC.

This sequence joins TRBV14 and TRBJ1-3; 9 bases map to TRBD1. This CDR3 contains 16 residues. The germline V gene encodes CDR1 SGHDN and CDR2 FVKESK. The junction had 3 bases not matched to a gene; V was cut back by 1 base and J by 2 bases. The CDR3 reads CASSQGRTGAGNTIYF. CDR3 DNA: TGTGCCAGCAGCCAAGGCAGGACAGGGGCTGGAAACACCATATATTTT.

J is TRBJ2-7 and V is TRBV5-1, with TRBD1 identical over 7 bases. The V and J ends lost 1 base and 6 bases, in that order; junction bases with no gene match: 7. CDR1 is SGHRS, CDR2 YFSETQ, per germline. The CDR3 length is 14 residues. CDR3 amino acids: CASSLIQGYGEQYF. For the CDR3, the DNA is TGCGCCAGCAGCTTGATACAGGGGTACGGCGAGCAGTACTTC.

This clone has more than one count but fewer than ten. The sample contains more than one DNA sequence encoding this CDR3. The chain recombines TRBV4-3 with TRBJ2-7; D unclear. This CDR3 region has 13 residues. The V end lost 4 bases, the J end lost 2 bases, and 9 bases lay between the germline ends. Germline CDR1 reads LGHNA; CDR2 reads YSLEER. The CDR3 DNA sequence: TGCGCCAGCAGCCCAGCCTTGACCTACGAGCAGTACTTC. As protein: CASSPALTYEQYF.

The CDR3 is CASSLATNEKLFF. CDR3 nucleotides: TGTGCCAGCAGCCTTGCAACTAATGAAAAACTGTTTTTT. The rearrangement joins TRBV7-2 to TRBJ1-4; no clear D. Germline V gene sequence: CDR1 SGHTA, CDR2 FQGNSA. This CDR3 spans 13 amino acids. Trimming left V 5 bases short and J 0 bases short, with 4 bases between.

In this sample, this clone turned up once. This rearrangement joins TRBV18 to TRBJ1-4; D uncertain. The CDR3 has 15 residues. Germline V gene data show CDR1 as KGHSH and CDR2 as LQKENI. V was cut by 2 bases and J by 0 bases, with 7 bases left in between. CDR3 nucleotide sequence: TGTGCCAGCTCACCATACGGATCAACTAATGAAAAACTGTTTTTT. Amino acids: CASSPYGSTNEKLFF.

This clone has just one count. At one end, the junction sequence differs from germline, possibly due to a read error. CDR3 sequence reads: CASSEVFGTANYAQYF. The CDR3 bases are TGTGCCAGCAGTGAAGTGTTCGGGACAGCTAATTACGCGCAGTACTTC. V and J are TRBV6-1 and TRBJ2-7, with 7 bases aligning to TRBD1. The CDR3 has 16 amino acids. Germline V gene data show CDR1 as MNHNS and CDR2 as SASEGT.

The chain joins TRBV5-5 to TRBJ1-4, with D uncertain. Trimming left V 0 bases short and J 4 bases short, with 10 bases between. Germline CDR1 reads SGHKS; CDR2 reads YYEKEE (reference sequence). The CDR3 sequence is 15 residues long. The CDR3 sequence: CASSLGETGNEKLFF. CDR3 bases: TGTGCCAGCAGCTTGGGTGAGACGGGTAATGAAAAACTGTTTTTT.

CDR3 in amino acids: CASSLLGSGFNEQFF. For the CDR3, the DNA is TGTGCCAGCAGCTTACTGGGCTCGGGGTTCAATGAGCAGTTCTTC. The V and J genes are TRBV7-2 and TRBJ2-1; D might be TRBD2 (5 bases). From germline, CDR1 is SGHTA and CDR2 FQGNSA. The CDR3 sequence is 15 residues long. The germline V and J ends were trimmed by 2 bases and 6 bases, with 14 bases remaining between them.

The chain uses TRBV5-4 and TRBJ2-2; D is possibly TRBD2 (6 bases). The length of the CDR3 is 14 residues. CDR1 SGHNT and CDR2 YYREEE come from the germline V gene (reference sequence). V lost 0 bases and J 7 bases, leaving 10 bases between the germline ends. The CDR3 nucleotides are TGTGCCAGCAGCTTGGGGGAGGCAGGCGGGGAGCTGTTTTTT. Translating it yields CASSLGEAGGELFF.

This chain links TRBV11-2 with TRBJ2-5, with TRBD2 as a possible D gene (7 bases). CDR3 length equals 17 residues. V lost 0 bases and J 0 bases, leaving 14 bases between the germline ends. Germline V gene lookup returns CDR1 SGHAT and CDR2 FQNNGV. In DNA form, the CDR3 reads TGTGCCAGCAGCTTAGATTCCGCGGGGGCTAACCAAGAGACCCAGTACTTC. This codes for CASSLDSAGANQETQYF.

CDR3 loop: CASSLNLQGGGTDTQYF. The CDR3 bases are TGTGCCAGCTCACTCAACCTGCAGGGTGGGGGAACAGATACGCAGTATTTT. This sequence joins TRBV18 and TRBJ2-3; tentatively, D is TRBD1 or TRBD2 (5 bases each). Germline CDR1 is KGHSH and CDR2 is LQKENI. Trimming stripped 4 bases from V and 3 bases from J, with 20 bases between. The CDR3 has 17 amino acids.

This clone has only one observation. The chain's CDR3 is CASSKEISGNTIYF. In nucleotides, the CDR3 is TGTGCCAGTAGTAAGGAAATCTCCGGAAACACCATATATTTT. This sequence joins TRBV19 and TRBJ1-3, with D uncertain. This CDR3 has 14 residues. V lost 4 bases and J lost 4, with 11 bases in between. CDR1 LNHDA and CDR2 SQIVND come from the germline V gene (reference sequence).

The V call is TRBV29-1, the J call TRBJ2-1, with D possibly being TRBD1 or TRBD2 (5 bases each). V dropped 7 bases and J dropped 7 bases, with 11 bases sitting between them. Looked up from germline, CDR1 is SQVTM and CDR2 is ANQGSEA. CDR3 length: 11 amino acids. The CDR3 loop reads CSAVGENEQFF. The CDR3 DNA sequence: TGCAGCGCCGTGGGGGAGAATGAGCAGTTCTTC.

This clone was seen once. The genes are TRBV18 and TRBJ1-5; D is undetermined. Trimming removed 2 bases from V and 3 bases from J, with 5 bases in between. This CDR3 comprises 13 residues. Per the germline V gene, CDR1 is KGHSH and CDR2 is LQKENI. The CDR3 nucleotides are TGTGCCAGCTCACCAAAGACCAATCAGCCCCAGCATTTT. Translation gives CASSPKTNQPQHF.

The chain links TRBV6-5 to TRBJ1-2; weak D call: TRBD1 (5 bases). The germline CDR1 and CDR2 sequences are MNHEY and SVGAGI. With 0 bases removed from V and 8 bases from J, the gap between germline ends came to 13 bases. CDR3 size: 14 residues. The CDR3 bases are TGTGCCAGCAGTTACTCTACCCGACAGAGAGGCTACACCTTC. This codes for CASSYSTRQRGYTF.

The rearrangement links TRBV5-4 to TRBJ2-1; no definite D call. Germline V gives CDR1 SGHNT, CDR2 YYREEE (reference sequence). V was shortened by 2 bases and J by 6 bases, with 12 bases between the two germline ends. The CDR3 is 14 residues long. The CDR3 region is CASSFRTGPNEQFF. The CDR3 nucleotides read TGTGCCAGCAGCTTTCGGACGGGCCCCAATGAGCAGTTCTTC.